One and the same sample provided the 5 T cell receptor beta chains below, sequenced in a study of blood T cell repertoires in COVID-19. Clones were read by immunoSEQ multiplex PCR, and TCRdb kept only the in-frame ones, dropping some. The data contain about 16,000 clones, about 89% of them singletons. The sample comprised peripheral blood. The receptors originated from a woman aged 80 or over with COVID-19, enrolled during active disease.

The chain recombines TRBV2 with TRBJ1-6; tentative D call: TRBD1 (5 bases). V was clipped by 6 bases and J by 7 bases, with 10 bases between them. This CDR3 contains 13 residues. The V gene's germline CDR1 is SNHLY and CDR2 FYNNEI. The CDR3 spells CASRYQGNSPLHF. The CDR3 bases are TGTGCCAGCAGGTACCAGGGAAATTCACCCCTCCACTTT.

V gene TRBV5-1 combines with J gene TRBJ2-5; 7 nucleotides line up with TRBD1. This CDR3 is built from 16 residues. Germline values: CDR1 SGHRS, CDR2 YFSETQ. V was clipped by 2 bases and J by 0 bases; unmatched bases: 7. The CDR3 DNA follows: TGCGCCAGCAGCTTCCGGGACAGCTGGTACCAAGAGACCCAGTACTTC. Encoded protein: CASSFRDSWYQETQYF.

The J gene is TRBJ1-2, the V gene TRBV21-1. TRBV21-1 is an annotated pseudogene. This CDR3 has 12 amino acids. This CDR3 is CASSKAGEGTRF. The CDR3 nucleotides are TGTGCCAGCAGCAAAGCAGGGGAGGGCACCCGGTTC.

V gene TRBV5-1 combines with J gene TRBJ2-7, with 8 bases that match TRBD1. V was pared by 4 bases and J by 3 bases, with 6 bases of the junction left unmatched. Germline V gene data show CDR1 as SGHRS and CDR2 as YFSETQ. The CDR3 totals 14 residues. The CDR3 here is CASSPGQGIYEQYF. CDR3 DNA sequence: TGCGCCAGCAGCCCTGGACAGGGAATCTACGAGCAGTACTTC.

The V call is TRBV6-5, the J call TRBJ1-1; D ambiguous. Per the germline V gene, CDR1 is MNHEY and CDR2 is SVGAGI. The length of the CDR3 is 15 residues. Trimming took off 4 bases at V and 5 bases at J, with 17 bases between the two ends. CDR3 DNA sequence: TGTGCCAGCAGTTCCATGAACAAGGTGCGGACTGAAGCTTTCTTT. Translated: CASSSMNKVRTEAFF.